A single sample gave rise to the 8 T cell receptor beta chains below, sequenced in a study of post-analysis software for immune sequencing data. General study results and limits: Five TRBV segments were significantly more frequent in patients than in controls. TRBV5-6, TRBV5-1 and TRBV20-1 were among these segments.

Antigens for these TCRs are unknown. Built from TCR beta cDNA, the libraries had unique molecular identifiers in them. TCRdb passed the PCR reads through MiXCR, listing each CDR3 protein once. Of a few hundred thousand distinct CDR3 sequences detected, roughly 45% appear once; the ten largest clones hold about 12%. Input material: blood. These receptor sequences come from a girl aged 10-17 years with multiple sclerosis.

DNA of the CDR3: TGTGCCAGCAGTTTTCAGGGTAAAAGAACCACTGAAGCTTTCTTT. This codes for CASSFQGKRTTEAFF. The J gene is TRBJ1-1, the V gene TRBV6-5, with D tentatively TRBD1 (5 bases). The ends were cut back, 4 bases at V and 4 bases at J, with 16 bases in the middle. The germline V gene has CDR1 MNHEY and CDR2 SVGAGI. The CDR3 runs 15 residues.

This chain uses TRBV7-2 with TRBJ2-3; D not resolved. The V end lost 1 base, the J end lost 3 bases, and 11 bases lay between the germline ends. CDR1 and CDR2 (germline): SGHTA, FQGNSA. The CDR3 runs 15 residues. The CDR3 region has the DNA TGTGCCAGCAGCTTAGTAAAGGGATTTACAGATACGCAGTATTTT. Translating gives CASSLVKGFTDTQYF.

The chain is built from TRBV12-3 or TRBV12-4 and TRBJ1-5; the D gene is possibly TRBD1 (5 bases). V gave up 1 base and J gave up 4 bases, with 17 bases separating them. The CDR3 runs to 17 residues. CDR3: CASSLGFGRGGNQPQHF. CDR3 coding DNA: TGTGCCAGCAGTTTAGGGTTCGGTAGGGGAGGTAATCAGCCCCAGCATTTT.

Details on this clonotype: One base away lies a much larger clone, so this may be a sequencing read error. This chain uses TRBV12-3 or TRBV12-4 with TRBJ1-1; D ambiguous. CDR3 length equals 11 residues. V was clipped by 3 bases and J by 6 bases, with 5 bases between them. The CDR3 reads CASSFNPEAFF. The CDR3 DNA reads TGTGCCAGCAGTTTTAACCCTGAAGCTTTCTTT.

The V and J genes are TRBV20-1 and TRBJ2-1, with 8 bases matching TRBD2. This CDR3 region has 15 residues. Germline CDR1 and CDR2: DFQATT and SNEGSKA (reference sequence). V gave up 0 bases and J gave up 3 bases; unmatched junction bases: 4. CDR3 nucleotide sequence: TGCAGTGCTAGAGAGACCGGGACTAGCTACAATGAGCAGTTCTTC. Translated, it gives CSARETGTSYNEQFF.

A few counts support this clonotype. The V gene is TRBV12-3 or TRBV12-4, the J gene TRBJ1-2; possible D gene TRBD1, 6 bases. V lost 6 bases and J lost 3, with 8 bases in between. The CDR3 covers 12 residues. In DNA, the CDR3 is TGTGCCAGCAGATCAGGGGACTATGGCTACACCTTC. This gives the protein CASRSGDYGYTF.

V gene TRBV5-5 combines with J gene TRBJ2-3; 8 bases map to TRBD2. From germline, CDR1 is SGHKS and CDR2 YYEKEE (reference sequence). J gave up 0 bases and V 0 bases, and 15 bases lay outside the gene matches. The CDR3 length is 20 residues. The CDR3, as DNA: TGTGCCAGCAGCTTGGTTGTTATCGCGGGGGGTCAAGGCAGCACAGATACGCAGTATTTT. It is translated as CASSLVVIAGGQGSTDTQYF. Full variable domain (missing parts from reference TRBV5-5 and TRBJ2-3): DAGVTQSPTHLIKTRGQQVTLRCSPISGHKSVSWYQQVLGQGPQFIFQYYEKEERGRGNFPDRFSARQFPNYSSELNVNALLLGDSALYLCASSLVVIAGGQGSTDTQYFGPGTRLTVL.

In DNA, the CDR3 is TGCGCCAGCGGCAGGGGGGACATCCCTAATTCACCCCTCCACTTT. It is translated as CASGRGDIPNSPLHF. V gene TRBV5-1 combines with J gene TRBJ1-6; 7 bases align to TRBD1. The CDR3 is 15 amino acids. Germline-derived CDR1 and CDR2 are SGHRS and YFSETQ. The V and J ends lost 7 bases and 6 bases, in that order; junction bases with no gene match: 10.